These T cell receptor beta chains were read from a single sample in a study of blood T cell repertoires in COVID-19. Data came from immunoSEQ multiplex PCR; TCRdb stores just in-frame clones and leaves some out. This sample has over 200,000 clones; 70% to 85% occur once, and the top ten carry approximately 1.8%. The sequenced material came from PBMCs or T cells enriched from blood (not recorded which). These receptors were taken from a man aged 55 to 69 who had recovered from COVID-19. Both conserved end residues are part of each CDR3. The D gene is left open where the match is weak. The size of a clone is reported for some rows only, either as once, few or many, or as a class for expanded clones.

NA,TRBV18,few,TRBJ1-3,TGTGCCAGCTCACCAATAGAATCTGGAAACACCATATATTTT,CASSPIESGNTIYF
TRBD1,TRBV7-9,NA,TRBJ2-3,TGTGCCAGCAGCAAAGACAGGGGCACAGATACGCAGTATTTT,CASSKDRGTDTQYF
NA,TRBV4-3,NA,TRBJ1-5,TGCGCCAGCAGCCAAGGGCCAGGGTCTAATCAGCCCCAGCATTTT,CASSQGPGSNQPQHF
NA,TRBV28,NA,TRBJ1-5,TGTGCCAGCAGTTCCAGTAGCAATCAGCCCCAGCATTTT,CASSSSSNQPQHF
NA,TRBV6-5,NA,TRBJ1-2,TGTGCCAGCAGTCTCGCAGGCAGGGACTATGGCTACACCTTC,CASSLAGRDYGYTF
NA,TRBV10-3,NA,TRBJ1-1,TGTGCCATCAGTGAGGGCAGGGCAAGCACTGAAGCTTTCTTT,CAISEGRASTEAFF
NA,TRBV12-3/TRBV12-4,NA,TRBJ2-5,TGTGCCAGCAGTTTCCGACTGGAGACCCAGTACTTC,CASSFRLETQYF
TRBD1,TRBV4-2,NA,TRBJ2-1,TGTGCCAGCAGCCAAACCGGGACAGGGAGGAATGAGCAGTTCTTC,CASSQTGTGRNEQFF
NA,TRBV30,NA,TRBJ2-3,TGTGCCTGGAGTGTACGGGGTACAGATACGCAGTATTTT,CAWSVRGTDTQYF
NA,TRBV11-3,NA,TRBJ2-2,TGTGCCAGCAGCTCCCAGGACACCGGGGAGCTGTTTTTT,CASSSQDTGELFF
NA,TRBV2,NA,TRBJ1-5,TGTGCCAGCAGTGAATCGGTAAACAATCAGCCCCAGCATTTT,CASSESVNNQPQHF
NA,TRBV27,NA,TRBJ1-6,TGTGCCAGCAACACTGGGAGTCATAATTCACCCCTCCACTTT,CASNTGSHNSPLHF
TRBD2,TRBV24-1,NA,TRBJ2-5,TGTGCCACCAGTGATTCGGGACTAGCGGGGGATCTGTACTTC,CATSDSGLAGDLYF
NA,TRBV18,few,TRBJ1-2,TGTGCCAGCTCACGGGACACCCGCTATGGCTACACCTTC,CASSRDTRYGYTF
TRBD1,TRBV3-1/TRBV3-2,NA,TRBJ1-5,TGTGCCAGCAGCCAAGGACAGGGAGATCAGCCCCAGCATTTT,CASSQGQGDQPQHF
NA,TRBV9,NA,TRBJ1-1,TGTGCCAGCAGCGCGGCCCCGGGGAGGGGCACTGAAGCTTTCTTT,CASSAAPGRGTEAFF
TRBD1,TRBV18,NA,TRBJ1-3,TGTGCCAGCTCACCAGCCGGGACAGGGGGAGCTGGAAACACCATATATTTT,CASSPAGTGGAGNTIYF
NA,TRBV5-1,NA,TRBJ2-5,TGCGCCAGCAGCCCCCAGGGGAGCCAAGAGACCCAGTACTTC,CASSPQGSQETQYF
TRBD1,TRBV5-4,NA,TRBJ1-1,TGTGCCAGCAGCTACCGGGACAGGGGGAACACTGAAGCTTTCTTT,CASSYRDRGNTEAFF
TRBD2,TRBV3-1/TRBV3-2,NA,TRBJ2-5,TGTGCCAGCAGCGGAAGACTAGCGGGGGGCCAAGAGACCCAGTACTTC,CASSGRLAGGQETQYF
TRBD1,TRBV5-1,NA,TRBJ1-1,TGCGCCAGCAGCTTGGCCGGACAGGGGAACACTGAAGCTTTCTTT,CASSLAGQGNTEAFF
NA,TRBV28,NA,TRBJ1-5,TGTGCCAGCCCCCCCAAGTTGGCAGGGAGCAATCAGCCCCAGCATTTT,CASPPKLAGSNQPQHF
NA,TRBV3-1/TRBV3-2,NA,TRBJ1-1,TGTGCCAGCAGCCAAGCCGAGGGGGTGGCTTTCTTT,CASSQAEGVAFF
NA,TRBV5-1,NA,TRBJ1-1,TGCGCCAGCAGCTTGGCCGCGGGGATGAACACTGAAGCTTTCTTT,CASSLAAGMNTEAFF
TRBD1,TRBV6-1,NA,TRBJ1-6,TGTGCCAGCAGTGATGGGACAGGGGGCGAGTCACCCCTCCACTTT,CASSDGTGGESPLHF
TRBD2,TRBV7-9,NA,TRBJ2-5,TGTGCCAGCAGCTTAAGGCGGGGGGGCCCGGATGAGACCCAGTACTTC,CASSLRRGGPDETQYF
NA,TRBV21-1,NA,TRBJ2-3,TGTGCCAGCAGCAAATTGGAGGGTGGCGATACGCAGTATTTT,CASSKLEGGDTQYF
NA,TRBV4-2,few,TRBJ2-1,TGTGCCAGCAGCCAAGCCCGGGGGGCTGAGTTCTTC,CASSQARGAEFF
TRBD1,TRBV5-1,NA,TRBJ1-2,TGCGCCAGCAGCCTGACAGGGGGCGGGTATGGCTACACCTTC,CASSLTGGGYGYTF
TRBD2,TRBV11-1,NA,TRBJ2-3,TGTGCCAGCAGTTCTGGACTAGCGGGGGGGCGCACGCAGTATTTT,CASSSGLAGGRTQYF
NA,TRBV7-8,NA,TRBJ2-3,TGTGCCAGCAGCTTAGCGGGTAGCCCAGATACGCAGTATTTT,CASSLAGSPDTQYF
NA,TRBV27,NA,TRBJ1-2,TGTGCCAGCACCCCCCGCCGGGGGGAAGAATACTATGGCTACACCTTC,CASTPRRGEEYYGYTF
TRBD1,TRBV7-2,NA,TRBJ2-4,TGTGCCAGCAGCCCACCGACAGGGGTCCAAAACATTCAGTACTTC,CASSPPTGVQNIQYF
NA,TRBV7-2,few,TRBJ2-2,TGTGCCAGCAGCCAACTATACGGGGAGCTGTTTTTT,CASSQLYGELFF
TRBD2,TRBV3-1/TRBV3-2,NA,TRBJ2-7,TGTGCCAGCAGCCACGCCTACTCGGGGGGGCTCTACGAGCAGTACTTC,CASSHAYSGGLYEQYF
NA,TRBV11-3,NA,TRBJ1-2,TGTGCCAGCAGCTTAGGGAGACAGAGCTATGGCTACACCTTC,CASSLGRQSYGYTF
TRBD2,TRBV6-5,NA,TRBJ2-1,TGTGCCAGCAGTTTAGTAGCGGGGGTTAGAGAGCAGTTCTTC,CASSLVAGVREQFF
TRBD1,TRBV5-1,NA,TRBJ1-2,TGCGCCAGCAGCTTTACAGGGGACCTTGGCTACACCTTC,CASSFTGDLGYTF
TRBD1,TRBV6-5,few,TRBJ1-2,TGTGCCAGCAGTTACAGACAAGGGGGCGGCTACACCTTC,CASSYRQGGGYTF
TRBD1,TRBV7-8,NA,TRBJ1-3,TGTGCCAGCAGCTCGAGGGACGACAGGGCGCCTGGAAACACCATATATTTT,CASSSRDDRAPGNTIYF
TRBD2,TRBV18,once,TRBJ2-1,TGTGCCAGCTCACCACGGGGACTAGCGGGGGTTGAGCAGTTCTTC,CASSPRGLAGVEQFF
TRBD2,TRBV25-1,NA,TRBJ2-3,TGTGCCAGCAGTGAATTTGGCGGGGGGGTGGTAGATACGCAGTATTTT,CASSEFGGGVVDTQYF
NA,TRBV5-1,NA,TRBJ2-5,TGCGCCAGCAGCTCCTTTGGAGGAGAGACCCAGTACTTC,CASSSFGGETQYF
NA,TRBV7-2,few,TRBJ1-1,TGTGCCAGCAGCCATCGTGGGGGAGGTACTGAAGCTTTCTTT,CASSHRGGGTEAFF
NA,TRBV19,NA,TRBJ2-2,TGTGCCAGTAGTATTAGAGGGAACACCGGGGAGCTGTTTTTT,CASSIRGNTGELFF
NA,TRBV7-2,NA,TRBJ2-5,TGTGCCAGCAGCTTAGAGGACTCAGGGACCCAGTACTTC,CASSLEDSGTQYF
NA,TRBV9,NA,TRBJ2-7,TGTGCCAGCAGCGGCGGGACTCCTCCCTACGAGCAGTACTTC,CASSGGTPPYEQYF
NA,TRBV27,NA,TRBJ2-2,TGTGCCAGCAGTTTTCAAGGGGTCGGGGAGCTGTTTTTT,CASSFQGVGELFF
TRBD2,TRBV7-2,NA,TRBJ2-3,TGTGCCAGCAGCCCGCAAGGGGCGGGGGTGAAGGCAGATACGCAGTATTTT,CASSPQGAGVKADTQYF